This record covers a single T cell receptor beta chain. Its specificity is unknown. This sample stems from a study of T cell responses to AZD1222 COVID-19 vaccine. Study-wide findings and caveats: At 160-218 and 743-854, vaccine-associated CD4 TCRs were dominant, and they spanned spike. Clonal diversity may have been underestimated in mostly white British donors.

Method: immunoSEQ multiplex PCR; TCRdb's copy keeps in-frame clones and lacks some. There are roughly 120,000 clones in the sample; about 90% occur only once, and about 3.3% lies in the top ten. The length of the CDR3 is 15 residues. The germline gives CDR1 MDHEN, CDR2 SYDVKM. The V end lost 3 bases, the J end lost 3 bases, and 15 bases lay between the germline ends. The chain recombines TRBV28 with TRBJ2-7; D assignment may be TRBD1 or TRBD2 (5 bases each). Sequencing used peripheral blood, obtained on day 0 of AZD1222 vaccination. This sequence originates from an adult in good health. CDR3 region: CASSLPGTSGYEQYF. The CDR3 DNA reads TGTGCCAGCAGTTTGCCCGGGACGAGCGGCTACGAGCAGTACTTC.